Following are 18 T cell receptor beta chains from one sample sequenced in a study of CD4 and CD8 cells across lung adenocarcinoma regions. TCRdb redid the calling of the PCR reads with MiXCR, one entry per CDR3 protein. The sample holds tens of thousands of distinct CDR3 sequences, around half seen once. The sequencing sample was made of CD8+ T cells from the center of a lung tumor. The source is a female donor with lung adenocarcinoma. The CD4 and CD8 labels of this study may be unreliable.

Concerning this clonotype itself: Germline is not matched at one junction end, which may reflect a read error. In nucleotides, the CDR3 is TGTGCCAGGGGTGAAGGGGGCGGGGACCAAGAGACGCAGTATTTC. As protein: CARGEGGGDQETQYF. This rearrangement joins TRBV6-1 to TRBJ2-3; a possible D gene is TRBD1 (7 bases). CDR1 and CDR2 from the germline V gene are MNHNS and SASEGT. This CDR3 comprises 15 residues.

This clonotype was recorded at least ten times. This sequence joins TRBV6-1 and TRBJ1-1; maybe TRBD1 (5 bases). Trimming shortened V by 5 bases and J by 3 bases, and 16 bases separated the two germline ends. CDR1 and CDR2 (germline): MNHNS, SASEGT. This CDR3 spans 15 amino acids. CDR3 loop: CASSIVQGGYTEAFF. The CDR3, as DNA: TGTGCCAGCAGTATAGTGCAGGGTGGGTACACTGAAGCTTTCTTT.

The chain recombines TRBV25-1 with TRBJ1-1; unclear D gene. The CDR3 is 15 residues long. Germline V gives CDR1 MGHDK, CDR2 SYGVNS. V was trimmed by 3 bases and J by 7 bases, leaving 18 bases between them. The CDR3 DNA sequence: TGTGCCAGCAGTGACAGTTCGGAACTCGTCCGTGAAGCTTTCTTT. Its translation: CASSDSSELVREAFF. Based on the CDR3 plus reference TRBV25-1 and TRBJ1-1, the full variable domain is EADIYQTPRYLVIGTGKKITLECSQTMGHDKMYWYQQDPGMELHLIHYSYGVNSTEKGDLSSESTVSRIRTEHFPLTLESARPSHTSQYLCASSDSSELVREAFFGQGTRLTVV.

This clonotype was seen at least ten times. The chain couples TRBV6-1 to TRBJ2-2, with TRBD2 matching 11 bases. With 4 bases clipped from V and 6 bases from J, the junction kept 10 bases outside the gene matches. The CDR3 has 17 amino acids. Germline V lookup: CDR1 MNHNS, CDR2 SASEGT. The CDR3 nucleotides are TGTGCCAGCAGTGCTTTAGCGGGAGGGGGATTCGCCGGGGAGCTGTTTTTT. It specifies CASSALAGGGFAGELFF.

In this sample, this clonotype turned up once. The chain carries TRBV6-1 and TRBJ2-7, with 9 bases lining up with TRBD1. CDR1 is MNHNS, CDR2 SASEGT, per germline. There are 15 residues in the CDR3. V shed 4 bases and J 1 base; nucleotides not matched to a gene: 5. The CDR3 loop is CASSGSGTGSYEQYF. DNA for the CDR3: TGTGCCAGCAGTGGGTCCGGGACAGGGTCCTACGAGCAGTACTTC.

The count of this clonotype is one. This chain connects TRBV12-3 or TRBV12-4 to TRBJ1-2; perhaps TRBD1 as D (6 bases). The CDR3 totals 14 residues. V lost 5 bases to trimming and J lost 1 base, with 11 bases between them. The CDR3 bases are TGTGCCAGCAGTCCGCTGGACAGTAACTATGGCTACACCTTC. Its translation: CASSPLDSNYGYTF.

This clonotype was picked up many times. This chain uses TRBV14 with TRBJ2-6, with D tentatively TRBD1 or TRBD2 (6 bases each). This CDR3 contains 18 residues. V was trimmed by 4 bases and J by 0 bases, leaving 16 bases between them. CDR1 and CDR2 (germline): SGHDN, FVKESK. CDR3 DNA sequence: TGTGCCAGCAGCCCCCTCCCGGGGGCGAGCTCTGGGGCCAACGTCCTGACTTTC. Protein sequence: CASSPLPGASSGANVLTF.

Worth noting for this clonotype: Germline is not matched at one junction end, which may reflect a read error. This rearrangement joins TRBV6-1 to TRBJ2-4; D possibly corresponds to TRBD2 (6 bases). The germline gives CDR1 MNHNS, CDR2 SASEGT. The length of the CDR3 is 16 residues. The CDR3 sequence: CASSESGVWAKNTQYF. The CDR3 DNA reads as TGTGCCAGCAGCGAATCGGGGGTGTGGGCGAAAAATACGCAGTACTTT.

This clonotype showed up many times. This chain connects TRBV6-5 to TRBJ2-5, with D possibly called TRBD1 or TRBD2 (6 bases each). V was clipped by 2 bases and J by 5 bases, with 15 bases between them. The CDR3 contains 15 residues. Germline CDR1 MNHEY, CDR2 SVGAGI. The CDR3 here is CASSYGADSGETQYF. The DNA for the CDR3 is TGTGCCAGCAGTTACGGGGCGGACAGCGGGGAGACCCAGTACTTC.

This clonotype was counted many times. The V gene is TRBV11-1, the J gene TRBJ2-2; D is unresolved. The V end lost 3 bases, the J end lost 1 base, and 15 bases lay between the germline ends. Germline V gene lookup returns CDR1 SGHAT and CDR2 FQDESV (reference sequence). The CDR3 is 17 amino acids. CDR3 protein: CASSFGTSSVNTGELFF. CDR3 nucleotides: TGTGCCAGCAGCTTTGGTACATCTAGTGTGAACACCGGGGAGCTGTTTTTT.

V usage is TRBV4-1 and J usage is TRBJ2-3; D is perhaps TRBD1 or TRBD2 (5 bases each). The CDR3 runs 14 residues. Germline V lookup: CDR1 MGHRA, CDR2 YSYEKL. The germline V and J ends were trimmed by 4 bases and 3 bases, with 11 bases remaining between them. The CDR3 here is CASSPIEGTDTQYF. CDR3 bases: TGCGCCAGCAGCCCCATCGAGGGGACAGATACGCAGTATTTT.

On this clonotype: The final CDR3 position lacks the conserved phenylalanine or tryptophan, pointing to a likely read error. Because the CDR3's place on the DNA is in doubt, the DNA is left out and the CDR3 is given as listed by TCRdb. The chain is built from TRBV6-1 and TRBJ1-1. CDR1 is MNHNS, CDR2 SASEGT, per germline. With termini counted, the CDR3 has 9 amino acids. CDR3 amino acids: CASSEKSPL.

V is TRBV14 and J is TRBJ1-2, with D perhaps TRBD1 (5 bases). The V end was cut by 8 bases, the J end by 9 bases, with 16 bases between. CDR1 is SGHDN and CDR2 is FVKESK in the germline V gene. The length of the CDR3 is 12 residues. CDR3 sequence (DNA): TGTGCCAGCCAGGGTTGGGGCATGAGCTACACCTTC. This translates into CASQGWGMSYTF.

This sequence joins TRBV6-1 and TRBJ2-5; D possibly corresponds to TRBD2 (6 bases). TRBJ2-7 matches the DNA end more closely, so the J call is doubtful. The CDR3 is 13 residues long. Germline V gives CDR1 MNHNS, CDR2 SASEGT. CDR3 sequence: CASSEIVADEQYF. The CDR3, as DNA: TGTGCCAGCAGTGAAATTGTAGCGGACGAGCAGTACTTC.

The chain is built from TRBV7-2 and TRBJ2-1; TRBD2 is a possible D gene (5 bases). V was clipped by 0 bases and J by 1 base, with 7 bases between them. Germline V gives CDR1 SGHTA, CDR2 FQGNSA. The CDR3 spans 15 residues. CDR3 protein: CASSLAGLSYNEQFF. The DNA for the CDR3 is TGTGCCAGCAGCTTAGCAGGACTTTCCTACAATGAGCAGTTCTTC. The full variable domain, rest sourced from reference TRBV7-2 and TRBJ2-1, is GAGVSQSPSNKVTEKGKDVELRCDPISGHTALYWYRQSLGQGLEFLIYFQGNSAPDKSGLPSDRFSAERTGGSVSTLTIQRTQQEDSAVYLCASSLAGLSYNEQFFGPGTRLTVL.

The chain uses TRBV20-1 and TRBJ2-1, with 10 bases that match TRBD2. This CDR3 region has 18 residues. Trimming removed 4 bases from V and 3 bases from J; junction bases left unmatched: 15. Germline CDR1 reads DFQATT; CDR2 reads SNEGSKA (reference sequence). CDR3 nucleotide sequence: TGCAGTGCTATAGCTATGGTCAAGCGGGAGGGCCACTACAATGAGCAGTTCTTC. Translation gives CSAIAMVKREGHYNEQFF.

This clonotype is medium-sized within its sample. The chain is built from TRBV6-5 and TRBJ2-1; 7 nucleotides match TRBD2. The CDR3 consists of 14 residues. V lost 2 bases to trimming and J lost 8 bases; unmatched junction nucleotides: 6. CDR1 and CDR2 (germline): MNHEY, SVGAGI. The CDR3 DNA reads TGTGCCAGCAGTTACGATCTCCGGGGGGATGAGCAGTTCTTC. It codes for CASSYDLRGDEQFF.

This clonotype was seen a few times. Written as DNA, the CDR3 is TGTGCCAGCAGCGTTTCCGGGGACAGGAGTTATGGCTACACCTTC. This encodes CASSVSGDRSYGYTF. V is TRBV9 and J is TRBJ1-2; the match to TRBD1 covers 8 bases. From germline, CDR1 is SGDLS and CDR2 YYNGEE. The CDR3 consists of 15 residues. V lost 2 bases, J lost 5 bases, and 8 bases stayed unmatched.